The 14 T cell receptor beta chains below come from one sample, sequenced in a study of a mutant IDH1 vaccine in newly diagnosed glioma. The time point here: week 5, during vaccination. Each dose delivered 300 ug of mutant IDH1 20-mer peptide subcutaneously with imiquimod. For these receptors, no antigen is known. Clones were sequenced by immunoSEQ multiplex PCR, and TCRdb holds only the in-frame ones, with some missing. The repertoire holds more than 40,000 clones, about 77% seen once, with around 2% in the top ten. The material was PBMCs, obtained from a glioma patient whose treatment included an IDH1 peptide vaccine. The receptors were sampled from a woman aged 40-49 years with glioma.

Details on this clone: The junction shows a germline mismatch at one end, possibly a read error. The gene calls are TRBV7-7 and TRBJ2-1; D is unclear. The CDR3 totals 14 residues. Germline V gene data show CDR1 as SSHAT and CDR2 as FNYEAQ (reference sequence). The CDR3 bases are TGTGCTAGCAGCCCAGGACGGGCCTACAATGAGCAGTTCTTC. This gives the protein CASSPGRAYNEQFF. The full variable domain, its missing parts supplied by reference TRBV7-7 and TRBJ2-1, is GAGVSQSPRYKVTKRGQDVTLRCDPISSHATLYWYQQALGQGPEFLTYFNYEAQPDKSGLPSDRFSAERPEGSISTLTIQRTEQRDSAMYRCASSPGRAYNEQFFGPGTRLTVL.

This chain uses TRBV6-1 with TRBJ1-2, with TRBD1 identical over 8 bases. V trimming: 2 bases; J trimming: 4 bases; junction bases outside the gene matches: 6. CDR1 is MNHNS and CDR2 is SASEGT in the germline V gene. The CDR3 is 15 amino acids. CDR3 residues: CASSERTGYLYGYTF. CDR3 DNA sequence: TGTGCCAGCAGTGAACGGACAGGGTACCTCTATGGCTACACCTTC.

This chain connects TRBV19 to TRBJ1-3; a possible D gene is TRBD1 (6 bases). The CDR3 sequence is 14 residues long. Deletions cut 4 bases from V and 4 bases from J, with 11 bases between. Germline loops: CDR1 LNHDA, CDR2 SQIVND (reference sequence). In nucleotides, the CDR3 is TGTGCCAGTAGTAGAGACAGGATAGGAAACACCATATATTTT. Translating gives CASSRDRIGNTIYF.

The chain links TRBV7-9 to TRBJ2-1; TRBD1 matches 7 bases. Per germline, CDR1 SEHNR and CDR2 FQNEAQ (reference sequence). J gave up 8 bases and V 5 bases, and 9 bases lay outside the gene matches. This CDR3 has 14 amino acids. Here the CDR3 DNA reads TGTGCCAGCAGCCGAGGGGGCCGGAAGGATGAGCAGTTCTTC. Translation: CASSRGGRKDEQFF.

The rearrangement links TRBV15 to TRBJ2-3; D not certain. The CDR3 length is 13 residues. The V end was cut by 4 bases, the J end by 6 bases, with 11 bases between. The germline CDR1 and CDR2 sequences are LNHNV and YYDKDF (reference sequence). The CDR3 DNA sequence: TGTGCCACCAGCATCTTGGCGGAGGATACGCAGTATTTT. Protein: CATSILAEDTQYF.

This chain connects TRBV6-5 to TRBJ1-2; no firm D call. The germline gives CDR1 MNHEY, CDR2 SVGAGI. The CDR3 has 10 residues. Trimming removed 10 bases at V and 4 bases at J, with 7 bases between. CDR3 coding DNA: TGTGCCACCCGGGGCTATGGCTACACCTTC. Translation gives CATRGYGYTF.

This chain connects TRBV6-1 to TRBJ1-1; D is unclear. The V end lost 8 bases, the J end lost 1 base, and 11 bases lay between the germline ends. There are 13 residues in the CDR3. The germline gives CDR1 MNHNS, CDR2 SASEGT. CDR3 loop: CASEAGGNTEAFF. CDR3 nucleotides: TGTGCCAGCGAGGCGGGAGGGAACACTGAAGCTTTCTTT.

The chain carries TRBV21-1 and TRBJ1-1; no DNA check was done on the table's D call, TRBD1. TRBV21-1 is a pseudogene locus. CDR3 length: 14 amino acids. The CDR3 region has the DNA TGTGCCAGCGCCGAGGGGGTCATGAACACTGAAGCTTTCTTT. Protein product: CASAEGVMNTEAFF.

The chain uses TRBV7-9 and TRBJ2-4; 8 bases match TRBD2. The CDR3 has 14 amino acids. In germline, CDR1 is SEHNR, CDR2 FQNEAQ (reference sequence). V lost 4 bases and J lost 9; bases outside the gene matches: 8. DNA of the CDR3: TGTGCCAGCAGCTCCATGACTAGCGATTTCATTCAGTACTTC. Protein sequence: CASSSMTSDFIQYF.

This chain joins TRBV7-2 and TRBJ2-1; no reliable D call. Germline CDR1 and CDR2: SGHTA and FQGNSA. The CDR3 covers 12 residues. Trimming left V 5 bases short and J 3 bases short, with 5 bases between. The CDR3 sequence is CASSGDYNEQFF. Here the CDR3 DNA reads TGTGCCAGCAGCGGGGACTACAATGAGCAGTTCTTC.

The CDR3 sequence is CASSQLSRGYDFF. CDR3 coding DNA: TGCGCCAGCAGTCAATTATCAAGAGGGTATGATTTCTTT. J is TRBJ1-1 and V is TRBV23-1; D ambiguous. TRBV23-1 is an ORF; its function is uncertain. The V end was cut by 1 base, the J end by 13 bases, with 16 bases between. There are 13 residues in the CDR3.

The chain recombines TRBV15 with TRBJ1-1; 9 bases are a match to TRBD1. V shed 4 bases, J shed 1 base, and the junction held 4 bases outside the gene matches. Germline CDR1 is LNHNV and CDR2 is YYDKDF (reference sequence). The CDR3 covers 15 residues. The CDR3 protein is CATSKGTGRNTEAFF. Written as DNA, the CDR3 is TGTGCCACCAGCAAAGGGACAGGGCGGAACACTGAAGCTTTCTTT. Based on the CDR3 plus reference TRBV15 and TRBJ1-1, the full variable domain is DAMVIQNPRYQVTQFGKPVTLSCSQTLNHNVMYWYQQKSSQAPKLLFHYYDKDFNNEADTPDNFQSRRPNTSFCFLDIRSPGLGDTAMYLCATSKGTGRNTEAFFGQGTRLTVV.

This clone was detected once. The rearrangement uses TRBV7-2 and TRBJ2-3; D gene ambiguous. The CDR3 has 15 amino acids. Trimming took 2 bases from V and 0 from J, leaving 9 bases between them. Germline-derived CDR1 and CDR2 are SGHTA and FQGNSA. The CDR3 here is CASSLIFSSTDTQYF. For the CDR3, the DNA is TGTGCCAGCAGCTTAATCTTTTCTAGCACAGATACGCAGTATTTT.

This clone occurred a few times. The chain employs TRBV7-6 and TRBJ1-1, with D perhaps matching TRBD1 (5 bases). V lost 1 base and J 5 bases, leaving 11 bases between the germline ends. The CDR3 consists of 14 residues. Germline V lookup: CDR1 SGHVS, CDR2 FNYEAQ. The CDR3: CASSLGGTGTEAFF. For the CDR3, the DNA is TGTGCCAGCAGCTTAGGAGGGACGGGGACTGAAGCTTTCTTT.